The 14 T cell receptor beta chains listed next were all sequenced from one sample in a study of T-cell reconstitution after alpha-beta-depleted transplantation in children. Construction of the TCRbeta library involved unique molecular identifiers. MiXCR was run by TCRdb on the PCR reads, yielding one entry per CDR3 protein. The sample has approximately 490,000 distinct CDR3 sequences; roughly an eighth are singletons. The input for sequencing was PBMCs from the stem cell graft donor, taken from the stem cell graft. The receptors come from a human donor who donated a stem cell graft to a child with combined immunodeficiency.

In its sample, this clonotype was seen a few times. DNA for the CDR3: TGTGCCAGCAGCCGGGCGAGCGGGGTTTCCTACAATGAGCAGTTCTTC. Amino acid sequence: CASSRASGVSYNEQFF. The gene calls are TRBV6-1 and TRBJ2-1, with 7 nucleotides matching TRBD2. There are 16 residues in the CDR3. Germline V gene data show CDR1 as MNHNS and CDR2 as SASEGT. Unmatched junction bases numbered 9, after V lost 6 bases and J lost 1 base.

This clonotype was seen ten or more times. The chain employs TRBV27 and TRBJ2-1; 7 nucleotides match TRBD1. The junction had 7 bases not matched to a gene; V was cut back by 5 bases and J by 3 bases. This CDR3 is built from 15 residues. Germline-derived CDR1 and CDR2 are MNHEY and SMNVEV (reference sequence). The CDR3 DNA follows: TGTGCCAGCAGTCCCCCCGGGACAGACTACAATGAGCAGTTCTTC. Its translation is CASSPPGTDYNEQFF.

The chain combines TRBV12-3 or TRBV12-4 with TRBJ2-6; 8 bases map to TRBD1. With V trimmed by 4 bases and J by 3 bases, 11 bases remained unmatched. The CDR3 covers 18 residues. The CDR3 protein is CASSYIQGVLRGANVLTF. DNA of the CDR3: TGTGCCAGCAGTTACATACAGGGGGTACTCCGTGGGGCCAACGTCCTGACTTTC.

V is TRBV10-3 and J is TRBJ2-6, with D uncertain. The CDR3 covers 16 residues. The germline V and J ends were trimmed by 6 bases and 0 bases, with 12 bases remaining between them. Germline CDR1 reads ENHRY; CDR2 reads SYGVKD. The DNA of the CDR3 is TGTGCCATCAGCCCTGGGCCGAACTCTGGGGCCAACGTCCTGACTTTC. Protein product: CAISPGPNSGANVLTF.

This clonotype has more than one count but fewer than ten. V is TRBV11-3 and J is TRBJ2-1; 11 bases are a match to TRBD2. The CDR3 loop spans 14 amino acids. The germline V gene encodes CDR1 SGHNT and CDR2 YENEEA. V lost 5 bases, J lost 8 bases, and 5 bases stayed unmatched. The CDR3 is CASSKGLAVDEQFF. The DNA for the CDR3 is TGTGCCAGCAGCAAGGGACTAGCGGTGGATGAGCAGTTCTTC.

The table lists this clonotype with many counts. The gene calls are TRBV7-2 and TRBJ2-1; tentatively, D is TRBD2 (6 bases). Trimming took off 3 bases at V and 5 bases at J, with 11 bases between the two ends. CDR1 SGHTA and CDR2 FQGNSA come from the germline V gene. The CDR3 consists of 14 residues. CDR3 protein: CASSLRLGDNEQFF. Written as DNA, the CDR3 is TGTGCCAGCAGCTTGAGACTAGGTGACAATGAGCAGTTCTTC.

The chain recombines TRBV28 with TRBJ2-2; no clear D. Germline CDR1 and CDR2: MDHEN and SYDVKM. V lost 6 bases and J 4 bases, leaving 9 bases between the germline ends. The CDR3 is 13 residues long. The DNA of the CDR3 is TGTGCCAGCAGGCAACAAAGCACCGGGGAGCTGTTTTTT. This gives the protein CASRQQSTGELFF.

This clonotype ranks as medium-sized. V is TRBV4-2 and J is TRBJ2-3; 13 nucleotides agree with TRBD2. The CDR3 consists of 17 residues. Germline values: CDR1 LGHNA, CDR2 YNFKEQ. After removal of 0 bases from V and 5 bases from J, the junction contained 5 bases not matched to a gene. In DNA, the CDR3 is TGTGCCAGCAGCCAAGAACCGACTAGCGGGGGGAGAGATACGCAGTATTTT. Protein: CASSQEPTSGGRDTQYF.

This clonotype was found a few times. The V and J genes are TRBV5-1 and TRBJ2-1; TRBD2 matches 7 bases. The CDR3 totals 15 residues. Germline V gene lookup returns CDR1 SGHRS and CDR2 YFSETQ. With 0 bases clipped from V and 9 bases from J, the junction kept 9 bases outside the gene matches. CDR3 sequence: CASSLERLAVVEQFF. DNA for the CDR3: TGCGCCAGCAGCTTGGAGAGACTAGCTGTAGTTGAGCAGTTCTTC.

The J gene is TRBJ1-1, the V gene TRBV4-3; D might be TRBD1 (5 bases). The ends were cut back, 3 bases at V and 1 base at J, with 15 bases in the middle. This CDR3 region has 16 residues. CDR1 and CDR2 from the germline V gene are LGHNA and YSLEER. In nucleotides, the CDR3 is TGCGCCAGCAGCCATGGGCGGGGAAGGGGGAACACTGAAGCTTTCTTT. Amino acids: CASSHGRGRGNTEAFF.

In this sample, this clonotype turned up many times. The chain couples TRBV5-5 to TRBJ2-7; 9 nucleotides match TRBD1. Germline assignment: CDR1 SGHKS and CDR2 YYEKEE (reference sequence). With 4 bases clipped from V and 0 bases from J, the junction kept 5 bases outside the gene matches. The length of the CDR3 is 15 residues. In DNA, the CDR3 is TGTGCCAGCAGCCTAGGGACAGGGAACTCCTACGAGCAGTACTTC. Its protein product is CASSLGTGNSYEQYF.

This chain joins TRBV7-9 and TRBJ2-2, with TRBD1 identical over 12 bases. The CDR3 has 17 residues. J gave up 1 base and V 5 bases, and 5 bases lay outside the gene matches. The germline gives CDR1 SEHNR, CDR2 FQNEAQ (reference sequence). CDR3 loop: CASSPGQGALNTGELFF. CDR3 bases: TGTGCCAGCAGCCCGGGACAGGGGGCGTTGAACACCGGGGAGCTGTTTTTT.

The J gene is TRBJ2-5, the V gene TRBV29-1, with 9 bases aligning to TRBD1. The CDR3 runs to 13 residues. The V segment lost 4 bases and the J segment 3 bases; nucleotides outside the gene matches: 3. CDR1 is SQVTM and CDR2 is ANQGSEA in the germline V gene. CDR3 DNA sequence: TGCAGCGTTGGGGGACAGGGCAAAGAGACCCAGTACTTC. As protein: CSVGGQGKETQYF.

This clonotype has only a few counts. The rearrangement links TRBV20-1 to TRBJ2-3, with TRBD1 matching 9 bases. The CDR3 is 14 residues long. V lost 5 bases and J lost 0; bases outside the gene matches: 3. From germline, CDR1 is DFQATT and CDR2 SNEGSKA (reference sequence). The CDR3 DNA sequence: TGCAGTGCTGGGACAGGGTCTAGCACAGATACGCAGTATTTT. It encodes CSAGTGSSTDTQYF.